The entry below describes one TCR beta chain. Germline loops: CDR1 SGHAT, CDR2 FQNNGV. The CDR3 consists of 12 residues. Between the trimmed V and J ends, which lost 8 bases and 1 base, there was a span of 7 bases. Using immunoSEQ multiplex PCR, the repertoire was profiled, and TCRdb retains in-frame clones only, with some absent. The table records 150,000 or so clones, 92% of them present only once. The data were taken from a study of control samples from healthy donors and cancer patients. The TCR originated in a woman in her 50s in good health. Sequenced input: blood. The chain joins TRBV11-2 to TRBJ2-3; D call uncertain. CDR3 region: CASLSGTDTQYF. CDR3 coding DNA: TGTGCCAGCCTATCGGGCACAGATACGCAGTATTTT.